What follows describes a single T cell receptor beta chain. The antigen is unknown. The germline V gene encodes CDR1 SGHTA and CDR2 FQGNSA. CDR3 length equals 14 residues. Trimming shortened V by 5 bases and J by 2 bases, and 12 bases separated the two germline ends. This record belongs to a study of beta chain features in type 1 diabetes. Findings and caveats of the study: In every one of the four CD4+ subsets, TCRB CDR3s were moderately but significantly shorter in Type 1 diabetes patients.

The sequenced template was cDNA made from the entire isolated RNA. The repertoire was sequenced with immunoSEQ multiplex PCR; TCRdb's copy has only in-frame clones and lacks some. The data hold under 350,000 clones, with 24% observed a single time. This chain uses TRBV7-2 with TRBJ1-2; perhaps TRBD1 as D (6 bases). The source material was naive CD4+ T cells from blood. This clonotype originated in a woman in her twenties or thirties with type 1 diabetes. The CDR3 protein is CASSPWTENYGYTF. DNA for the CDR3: TGTGCCAGCAGCCCCTGGACAGAAAACTATGGCTACACCTTC.